The 29 T cell receptor beta chains below were found in one sample sequenced in a study of cytomegalovirus exposure and HLA in healthy donors. This PCR relied on a set of 60 Vbeta primers and 13 Jbeta primers. The protocol was immunoSEQ multiplex PCR, while the TCRdb copy is restricted to in-frame clones and leaves out a portion. The data hold 150,000 to 200,000 clones, with more than 70% observed a single time. Sequencing was carried out using PBMCs. All receptors come from a man between 18 and 35 years old in good health and CMV-seropositive.

The chain combines TRBV28 with TRBJ2-3; 10 nucleotides match TRBD2. V shed 6 bases, J shed 3 bases, and the junction held 6 bases outside the gene matches. From germline, CDR1 is MDHEN and CDR2 SYDVKM. The CDR3 consists of 15 residues. CDR3 region: CASRAGTSVTDTQYF. Here the CDR3 DNA reads TGTGCCAGCAGGGCCGGGACTAGCGTTACAGATACGCAGTATTTT.

The rearrangement uses TRBV7-9 and TRBJ2-1; 11 bases fit TRBD2. Germline V gives CDR1 SEHNR, CDR2 FQNEAQ (reference sequence). This CDR3 contains 15 residues. The V segment lost 6 bases and the J segment 7 bases; nucleotides outside the gene matches: 8. The chain's CDR3 is CASRQVGTSGNEQFF. The CDR3 nucleotides are TGTGCCAGCAGACAAGTCGGGACTAGCGGAAATGAGCAGTTCTTC.

The rearrangement uses TRBV6-1 and TRBJ1-5, with no clear D. The CDR3 sequence is 11 residues long. Between the trimmed V and J ends, which lost 4 bases and 11 bases, there was a span of 9 bases. Germline V lookup: CDR1 MNHNS, CDR2 SASEGT. The CDR3 bases are TGTGCCAGCAGTGCTCACGGTGCCCAGCATTTT. Translating gives CASSAHGAQHF.

The chain couples TRBV5-1 to TRBJ2-1; D possibly corresponds to TRBD1 (5 bases). The germline V gene encodes CDR1 SGHRS and CDR2 YFSETQ. V was trimmed by 0 bases and J by 7 bases, leaving 14 bases between them. The CDR3 totals 15 residues. As DNA, the CDR3 is TGCGCCAGCAGCTTGGTCTTGGGGCTGGGGAATGAGCAGTTCTTC. It codes for CASSLVLGLGNEQFF.

V and J are TRBV9 and TRBJ1-4; weak D call: TRBD1 (5 bases). CDR1 and CDR2 from the germline V gene are SGDLS and YYNGEE. Trimming removed 3 bases at V and 6 bases at J, with 12 bases between. The CDR3 is 14 residues long. CDR3 bases: TGTGCCAGCAGCGGAGGCAGGGCCGATGAAAAACTGTTTTTT. Amino acids: CASSGGRADEKLFF.

The gene calls are TRBV5-1 and TRBJ1-3; 7 bases agree with TRBD1. Trimming removed 0 bases from V and 5 bases from J; junction bases left unmatched: 8. The V gene's germline CDR1 is SGHRS and CDR2 YFSETQ. This CDR3 region has 16 residues. CDR3 in DNA: TGCGCCAGCAGCTTGGGGGGTACCAGGGGGAGAAACACCATATATTTT. The encoded protein is CASSLGGTRGRNTIYF.

This chain links TRBV29-1 with TRBJ2-1, with 7 bases lining up with TRBD1. V gave up 0 bases and J gave up 11 bases; unmatched junction bases: 7. CDR1 is SQVTM and CDR2 is ANQGSEA in the germline V gene. The CDR3 is made up of 13 amino acids. The CDR3 DNA reads as TGCAGCGTTGAAGACCAAGGGGGACAGAAGCAGTTCTTC. Translated: CSVEDQGGQKQFF.

For this clone: Its ends do not fully match the called genes, so a read error is possible. The sample has other DNA sequences that encode this CDR3 too. This rearrangement joins TRBV16 to TRBJ1-1, with a tentative D call TRBD1 (5 bases). This CDR3 region has 14 residues. In germline, CDR1 is KGHSY, CDR2 FQNENV. The CDR3 DNA sequence: TGCGCCAGCAGCCAAGCAGGGAGGGACACTGAAGCTTTCTTT. This sequence encodes CASSQAGRDTEAFF.

The rearrangement uses TRBV7-2 and TRBJ2-5; 9 nucleotides match TRBD2. Germline V gene lookup returns CDR1 SGHTA and CDR2 FQGNSA. The CDR3 sequence is 13 residues long. The V segment lost 11 bases and the J segment 5 bases; nucleotides outside the gene matches: 9. CDR3 sequence (DNA): TGTGCCTGCCGGTGGCTAGCGGGGGAGACCCAGTACTTC. This sequence encodes CACRWLAGETQYF.

As regards this clone: The junction and the germline gene differ at one end; a read error may be behind it. The chain recombines TRBV7-9 with TRBJ2-7; no clear D. Germline loops: CDR1 SEHNR, CDR2 FQNEAQ (reference sequence). The CDR3 extends over 13 amino acids. CDR3 sequence reads: CSSSLGPAYEQYF. The CDR3 nucleotides read TGTTCCAGCAGCTTAGGTCCGGCCTACGAGCAGTACTTC.

The rearrangement uses TRBV19 and TRBJ1-1, with no clear D. The CDR3 is 13 residues long. From germline, CDR1 is LNHDA and CDR2 SQIVND (reference sequence). The V gene lost 7 bases and the J gene lost 3 bases, with 12 bases spanning the gap. CDR3 sequence reads: CASTSRGDTEAFF. Written as DNA, the CDR3 is TGTGCCAGTACCTCTCGCGGGGACACTGAAGCTTTCTTT.

This clone has just a few counts. The chain links TRBV6-4 to TRBJ2-3; D possibly corresponds to TRBD1 (5 bases). CDR3 length equals 15 residues. The V gene lost 0 bases and the J gene lost 1 base, with 8 bases spanning the gap. Germline CDR1 MRHNA, CDR2 SNTAGT. The CDR3 protein is CASSDSIGGTDTQYF. Here the CDR3 DNA reads TGTGCCAGCAGTGACTCGATAGGGGGCACAGATACGCAGTATTTT.

This chain joins TRBV5-4 and TRBJ2-2; D call uncertain. The CDR3 has 14 amino acids. CDR1 SGHNT and CDR2 YYREEE come from the germline V gene (reference sequence). With 0 bases removed from V and 4 bases from J, the gap between germline ends came to 7 bases. Here the CDR3 reads CASSLGTATGELFF. The CDR3, as DNA: TGTGCCAGCAGCTTGGGAACAGCCACCGGGGAGCTGTTTTTT. The full variable domain, with the rest looked up from reference TRBV5-4 and TRBJ2-2, is ETGVTQSPTHLIKTRGQQVTLRCSSQSGHNTVSWYQQALGQGPQFIFQYYREEENGRGNFPPRFSGLQFPNYSSELNVNALELDDSALYLCASSLGTATGELFFGEGSRLTVL.

The chain uses TRBV9 and TRBJ2-1; 8 nucleotides line up with TRBD2. Looked up from germline, CDR1 is SGDLS and CDR2 is YYNGEE. CDR3 length: 15 residues. Trimming removed 0 bases from V and 8 bases from J; junction bases left unmatched: 7. The CDR3 is CASSVGGSGNDEQFF. CDR3 DNA: TGTGCCAGCAGCGTAGGGGGTAGCGGGAACGATGAGCAGTTCTTC.

The rearrangement joins TRBV28 to TRBJ1-3, with D hard to call. The V end was cut by 10 bases, the J end by 6 bases, with 16 bases between. The CDR3 contains 13 residues. CDR1 and CDR2 from the germline V gene are MDHEN and SYDVKM. The DNA of the CDR3 is TGTGCCACCCGAGGGAGGGTTGTAAACACCATATATTTT. Protein: CATRGRVVNTIYF.

The chain joins TRBV5-5 to TRBJ1-5; D call uncertain. Trimming stripped 4 bases from V and 0 bases from J, with 5 bases between. The CDR3 length is 13 residues. Germline CDR1 is SGHKS and CDR2 is YYEKEE (reference sequence). This CDR3 is CASSRGSNQPQHF. Here the CDR3 DNA reads TGTGCCAGCAGCCGGGGTAGCAATCAGCCCCAGCATTTT.

A few counts support this clone. The V gene is TRBV19, the J gene TRBJ2-1, with 10 bases matching TRBD2. Trimming cost V 5 bases and J 0 bases; bases outside gene matches: 7. Looked up from germline, CDR1 is LNHDA and CDR2 is SQIVND (reference sequence). This CDR3 region has 17 residues. Here the CDR3 DNA reads TGTGCCAGTAGTGCATATCCTAGCGGGAGCTCCTACAATGAGCAGTTCTTC. As protein: CASSAYPSGSSYNEQFF.

The rearrangement joins TRBV18 to TRBJ1-5; the D is unclear. Between the trimmed V and J ends, which lost 5 bases and 4 bases, there was a span of 18 bases. Germline loops: CDR1 KGHSH, CDR2 LQKENI. There are 16 residues in the CDR3. CDR3: CASSSSPPTGNQPQHF. The CDR3 coding sequence is TGTGCCAGCTCAAGTTCTCCACCCACGGGGAATCAGCCCCAGCATTTT.

The CDR3 reads CASSFGQGNEKLFF. CDR3 coding DNA: TGCGCCAGCAGCTTTGGACAGGGTAATGAAAAACTGTTTTTT. The chain carries TRBV5-1 and TRBJ1-4; 8 bases line up with TRBD1. The germline CDR1 and CDR2 sequences are SGHRS and YFSETQ. CDR3 length: 14 residues. V shed 2 bases and J 4 bases; nucleotides not matched to a gene: 1.

This clone showed up just once. The V call is TRBV30, the J call TRBJ1-6; the D is unclear. The V and J ends lost 2 bases and 9 bases respectively, with 17 bases between them. The CDR3 has 15 amino acids. Germline-derived CDR1 and CDR2 are GTSNPN and SVGIG (reference sequence). The CDR3 spells CAWSPGRGLSSPLHF. Here the CDR3 DNA reads TGTGCCTGGAGTCCCGGTCGAGGGTTGAGTTCACCCCTCCACTTT.

The V and J genes are TRBV4-2 and TRBJ2-5; possible D gene TRBD1, 6 bases. Germline lookup yields CDR1 LGHNA and CDR2 YNFKEQ. Trimming removed 1 base at V and 2 bases at J, with 11 bases between. The CDR3 is made up of 15 amino acids. The CDR3 reads CASSQGLRGQETQYF. In DNA, the CDR3 is TGTGCCAGCAGCCAAGGGCTGAGGGGGCAAGAGACCCAGTACTTC.

This chain connects TRBV7-9 to TRBJ2-2, with a weak D call TRBD1 (7 bases). This CDR3 contains 14 residues. V was trimmed by 6 bases and J by 4 bases, leaving 12 bases between them. CDR1 SEHNR and CDR2 FQNEAQ come from the germline V gene (reference sequence). Here the CDR3 DNA reads TGTGCCAGCAGGGAGGGACAGTCCACCGGGGAGCTGTTTTTT. It is translated as CASREGQSTGELFF. Together with reference TRBV7-9 and TRBJ2-2, the CDR3 gives the full variable domain: DTGVSQNPRHKITKRGQNVTFRCDPISEHNRLYWYRQTLGQGPEFLTYFQNEAQLEKSRLLSDRFSAERPKGSFSTLEIQRTEQGDSAMYLCASREGQSTGELFFGEGSRLTVL.

About this clone: Compared with germline, one end of the junction differs, possibly owing to a read error. V is TRBV5-1 and J is TRBJ2-3, with D tentatively TRBD1 (6 bases). Looked up from germline, CDR1 is SGHRS and CDR2 is YFSETQ. The CDR3 sequence is 16 residues long. The CDR3 spells CARSLGQRRRTDTQYF. The CDR3 DNA sequence: TGCGCCCGCAGCTTAGGACAGAGGAGGCGCACAGATACGCAGTATTTT.

This chain uses TRBV6-5 with TRBJ2-7, with 7 bases identical to TRBD2. The junction had 1 base not matched to a gene; V was cut back by 6 bases and J by 2 bases. Germline V lookup: CDR1 MNHEY, CDR2 SVGAGI. The CDR3 length is 12 residues. CDR3 sequence reads: CASRGGTYEQYF. The CDR3 nucleotides read TGTGCCAGCAGGGGAGGGACCTACGAGCAGTACTTC.

CDR3 protein: CAWRASGNTGELFF. The CDR3 DNA sequence: TGTGCCTGGAGAGCTAGCGGGAACACCGGGGAGCTGTTTTTT. The V gene is TRBV30, the J gene TRBJ2-2, with 7 bases lining up with TRBD2. Per the germline V gene, CDR1 is GTSNPN and CDR2 is SVGIG (reference sequence). CDR3 length: 14 amino acids. Trimming at V came to 3 bases and at J to 1 base, leaving 2 bases not matched to a gene.

The chain joins TRBV19 to TRBJ2-6; D gene uncertain. Germline CDR1 LNHDA, CDR2 SQIVND (reference sequence). This CDR3 contains 14 residues. V was trimmed by 7 bases and J by 4 bases, leaving 11 bases between them. CDR3 protein: CASKPSWGANVLTF. DNA for the CDR3: TGTGCCAGTAAGCCTTCGTGGGGGGCCAACGTCCTGACTTTC.

This clone showed up just a few times. The chain uses TRBV5-4 and TRBJ1-1, with unresolved D. Per germline, CDR1 SGHNT and CDR2 YYREEE (reference sequence). V was clipped by 0 bases and J by 4 bases, with 13 bases between them. This CDR3 has 15 amino acids. Here the CDR3 reads CASSLVRGASTEAFF. CDR3 nucleotide sequence: TGTGCCAGCAGCTTGGTTCGGGGAGCGAGCACTGAAGCTTTCTTT.

This chain uses TRBV15 with TRBJ1-5; D is perhaps TRBD1 (6 bases). Germline CDR1 reads LNHNV; CDR2 reads YYDKDF (reference sequence). This CDR3 has 17 residues. V was clipped by 5 bases and J by 3 bases, with 20 bases between them. Here the CDR3 reads CATSRIYQGMNNQPQHF. For the CDR3, the DNA is TGTGCCACCAGCCGAATCTACCAGGGGATGAACAATCAGCCCCAGCATTTT.

This chain uses TRBV27 with TRBJ1-5; the D gene is possibly TRBD1 (6 bases). CDR1 is MNHEY, CDR2 SMNVEV, per germline (reference sequence). The CDR3 contains 14 residues. The V gene lost 3 bases and the J gene lost 5 bases, with 11 bases spanning the gap. CDR3 coding DNA: TGTGCCAGCAGTTTTCAGGGGAGGGATCAGCCCCAGCATTTT. This gives the protein CASSFQGRDQPQHF.